A selection of T cell receptor beta chains follows, all from one sample in a study of PD-L1 blockade in urothelial cancer. Clones were read by immunoSEQ multiplex PCR, and TCRdb kept only the in-frame ones, dropping some. The data contain about 66,000 clones, roughly 86% of them seen just once; the ten biggest clones take up about 11%. Sequencing used PBMCs, obtained around atezolizumab (anti-PD-L1) treatment. These receptors all stem from a man in his 60s with urothelial cancer. CDR3s include the opening cysteine and the closing phenylalanine or tryptophan. The order of the fields is D gene, V gene, clone size, J gene, CDR3 protein, CDR3 DNA. D genes are given only for firm matches. Only some rows state a clone size, as once, few, many or a class for expanded clones.

d_gene: -; v_gene: TRBV6-6; abundance: -; j_gene: TRBJ2-7; CDR3aa: CASSYGRESYEQYF; CDR3nt: TGTGCCAGCAGTTATGGAAGGGAGTCCTACGAGCAGTACTTC
d_gene: TRBD2; v_gene: TRBV10-1; abundance: -; j_gene: TRBJ2-1; CDR3aa: CASSDPGGGASDNEQFF; CDR3nt: TGCGCCAGCAGTGACCCGGGGGGGGGAGCATCGGACAATGAGCAGTTCTTC
d_gene: -; v_gene: TRBV30; abundance: -; j_gene: TRBJ1-4; CDR3aa: CAWTRRNEKLFF; CDR3nt: TGTGCCTGGACCAGGCGAAATGAAAAACTGTTTTTT
d_gene: -; v_gene: TRBV30; abundance: -; j_gene: TRBJ2-7; CDR3aa: CARKISGYEQYF; CDR3nt: TGTGCCCGGAAAATAAGCGGCTACGAGCAGTACTTC
d_gene: -; v_gene: TRBV28; abundance: -; j_gene: TRBJ1-2; CDR3aa: CASSLGLGGYTF; CDR3nt: TGTGCCAGCAGTTTAGGGCTCGGTGGCTACACCTTC
d_gene: TRBD1; v_gene: TRBV6-6; abundance: -; j_gene: TRBJ2-1; CDR3aa: CASTPRGTGAYNEQFF; CDR3nt: TGTGCCAGCACTCCGCGGGGGACAGGGGCCTACAATGAGCAGTTCTTC
d_gene: -; v_gene: TRBV5-1; abundance: -; j_gene: TRBJ2-2; CDR3aa: CASSLSGNTGELFF; CDR3nt: TGCGCCAGCAGCTTGAGCGGGAACACCGGGGAGCTGTTTTTT
d_gene: -; v_gene: TRBV7-3; abundance: -; j_gene: TRBJ2-3; CDR3aa: CASSFSVSDTQYF; CDR3nt: TGTGCCAGCAGCTTTTCTGTCTCAGATACGCAGTATTTT
d_gene: -; v_gene: TRBV14; abundance: -; j_gene: TRBJ1-2; CDR3aa: CASSQDLKGNPIVGYTF; CDR3nt: TGTGCCAGCAGCCAAGATCTTAAGGGGAATCCAATCGTTGGCTACACCTTC
d_gene: TRBD2; v_gene: TRBV5-1; abundance: once; j_gene: TRBJ2-3; CDR3aa: CASSLTSGYTDTQYF; CDR3nt: TGCGCCAGCAGCTTAACTAGCGGGTACACAGATACGCAGTATTTT
d_gene: -; v_gene: TRBV5-1; abundance: once; j_gene: TRBJ1-1; CDR3aa: CASSWSGGEGTEAFF; CDR3nt: TGCGCCAGCAGCTGGTCGGGAGGGGAGGGCACTGAAGCTTTCTTT
d_gene: TRBD2; v_gene: TRBV25-1; abundance: -; j_gene: TRBJ2-5; CDR3aa: CASSEYSGAGGLETQYF; CDR3nt: TGTGCCAGCAGTGAATATTCAGGAGCGGGGGGGCTGGAGACCCAGTACTTC
d_gene: TRBD1; v_gene: TRBV2; abundance: -; j_gene: TRBJ2-7; CDR3aa: CASSKGQQLTYEQYF; CDR3nt: TGTGCCAGCAGTAAGGGACAGCAGCTTACCTACGAGCAGTACTTC
d_gene: -; v_gene: TRBV15; abundance: -; j_gene: TRBJ1-1; CDR3aa: CATSRGGGAEAFF; CDR3nt: TGTGCCACCAGCAGAGGGGGAGGGGCTGAAGCTTTCTTT
d_gene: -; v_gene: TRBV10-3; abundance: -; j_gene: TRBJ1-4; CDR3aa: CATSLGGGTNEKLFF; CDR3nt: TGTGCCACCAGTCTAGGGGGGGGTACCAATGAAAAACTGTTTTTT
d_gene: TRBD1; v_gene: TRBV25-1; abundance: -; j_gene: TRBJ1-1; CDR3aa: CASSEFGRAIPQGRAFF; CDR3nt: TGTGCCAGCAGTGAATTTGGCAGGGCTATTCCACAGGGGCGAGCTTTCTTT
d_gene: TRBD1; v_gene: TRBV5-4; abundance: -; j_gene: TRBJ1-1; CDR3aa: CASSFGTGNLHTEAFF; CDR3nt: TGTGCCAGCAGCTTCGGGACAGGGAATCTTCACACTGAAGCTTTCTTT
d_gene: -; v_gene: TRBV6-5; abundance: -; j_gene: TRBJ1-1; CDR3aa: CASSSPTGRPNTEAFF; CDR3nt: TGTGCCAGCAGTTCCCCCACGGGGAGACCGAACACTGAAGCTTTCTTT
d_gene: -; v_gene: TRBV2; abundance: -; j_gene: TRBJ2-1; CDR3aa: CASIGILFNEQFF; CDR3nt: TGTGCCAGCATCGGTATTTTGTTCAATGAGCAGTTCTTC
d_gene: TRBD1; v_gene: TRBV6-7; abundance: -; j_gene: TRBJ2-5; CDR3aa: CASSFWDRGSFPVKTQYF; CDR3nt: TGTGCCAGCTCCTTCTGGGACAGGGGGTCGTTTCCGGTAAAGACCCAGTACTTC
d_gene: -; v_gene: TRBV28; abundance: -; j_gene: TRBJ1-3; CDR3aa: CASSSPTTGNTIYF; CDR3nt: TGTGCCAGCAGTTCCCCGACAACTGGAAACACCATATATTTT
d_gene: TRBD2; v_gene: TRBV6-6; abundance: once; j_gene: TRBJ2-7; CDR3aa: CASSRTSETYEQYF; CDR3nt: TGTGCCAGCAGTCGGACTAGCGAGACCTACGAGCAGTACTTC
d_gene: -; v_gene: TRBV7-8; abundance: -; j_gene: TRBJ2-7; CDR3aa: CASSTTTQGFEQYF; CDR3nt: TGTGCCAGCAGTACAACGACTCAGGGTTTTGAGCAGTACTTC
d_gene: TRBD2; v_gene: TRBV10-2; abundance: -; j_gene: TRBJ2-3; CDR3aa: CASRGLAGPTDTQYF; CDR3nt: TGCGCCAGCAGGGGACTAGCGGGGCCCACAGATACGCAGTATTTT
d_gene: TRBD2; v_gene: TRBV4-1; abundance: once; j_gene: TRBJ2-5; CDR3aa: CASSQVSGGARSRETQYF; CDR3nt: TGCGCCAGCAGCCAAGTTAGCGGGGGGGCCCGTTCCAGAGAGACCCAGTACTTC
d_gene: TRBD1; v_gene: TRBV7-2; abundance: few; j_gene: TRBJ2-7; CDR3aa: CASSLGGQGSEQYF; CDR3nt: TGTGCCAGCAGCTTAGGAGGACAGGGTAGCGAGCAGTACTTC
d_gene: TRBD1; v_gene: TRBV5-1; abundance: -; j_gene: TRBJ1-3; CDR3aa: CASTRTTGGSGNTIYF; CDR3nt: TGCGCCAGCACCAGAACTACAGGGGGCTCTGGAAACACCATATATTTT
d_gene: -; v_gene: TRBV11-2; abundance: once; j_gene: TRBJ1-2; CDR3aa: CASSLTGFYYGYTF; CDR3nt: TGTGCCAGCAGCTTGACGGGGTTTTACTATGGCTACACCTTC
d_gene: TRBD1; v_gene: TRBV5-6; abundance: few; j_gene: TRBJ1-5; CDR3aa: CASSSGTGRSNQPQHF; CDR3nt: TGTGCCAGCAGCTCCGGGACAGGGAGAAGCAATCAGCCCCAGCATTTT
d_gene: -; v_gene: TRBV27; abundance: -; j_gene: TRBJ2-7; CDR3aa: CASRGAYEQYF; CDR3nt: TGTGCCAGCAGAGGAGCTTACGAGCAGTACTTC
d_gene: -; v_gene: TRBV30; abundance: -; j_gene: TRBJ2-3; CDR3aa: CAWMKGGTDTQYF; CDR3nt: TGTGCCTGGATGAAGGGAGGCACAGATACGCAGTATTTT
d_gene: TRBD1; v_gene: TRBV5-1; abundance: -; j_gene: TRBJ2-7; CDR3aa: CASSLGGQGFYEQYF; CDR3nt: TGCGCCAGCAGCTTGGGGGGACAGGGGTTCTACGAGCAGTACTTC
d_gene: TRBD1; v_gene: TRBV5-4; abundance: -; j_gene: TRBJ2-3; CDR3aa: CASSIRQGVTDTQYF; CDR3nt: TGTGCCAGCAGCATACGACAGGGTGTCACAGATACGCAGTATTTT
d_gene: TRBD1; v_gene: TRBV5-1; abundance: few; j_gene: TRBJ2-2; CDR3aa: CASSPTGSVTGELFF; CDR3nt: TGCGCCAGCAGCCCGACAGGGTCGGTCACCGGGGAGCTGTTTTTT
d_gene: -; v_gene: TRBV10-3; abundance: -; j_gene: TRBJ2-3; CDR3aa: CAISGGGITDTQYF; CDR3nt: TGTGCCATCAGTGGCGGGGGCATCACAGATACGCAGTATTTT
d_gene: TRBD2; v_gene: TRBV5-1; abundance: -; j_gene: TRBJ2-7; CDR3aa: CASSSGGASGISYEQYF; CDR3nt: TGCGCCAGCAGCTCCGGTGGGGCTAGCGGGATCTCCTACGAGCAGTACTTC
d_gene: -; v_gene: TRBV9; abundance: -; j_gene: TRBJ2-3; CDR3aa: CASSEEGSTGTSTDTQYF; CDR3nt: TGTGCCAGCAGCGAAGAGGGGTCTACCGGGACTAGCACAGATACGCAGTATTTT